This TCR beta chain stems from a study of early stage breast cancer tumors. About the research overall: ER+/PR+/HER2- status applied to about 80% of the 16 invasive breast tumors. Findings of the study overall: Compared with adjacent normal breast, tumors showed around 2.7-fold denser, more clonal T cells.

Measured with immunoSEQ multiplex PCR; TCRdb has only the in-frame clones, and not every one. The table has some 75,000 clones, approximately 79% seen once. CDR1 is GTSNPN and CDR2 is SVGIG in the germline V gene (reference sequence). V was pared by 0 bases and J by 0 bases, with 15 bases between. The CDR3 covers 18 residues. Points on this clone: Its antigen is unidentified.

The receptor was isolated from a person between 55 and 69 years old with breast cancer. The chain links TRBV30 to TRBJ1-6; D may be TRBD1 (5 bases). Sequenced material: blood. CDR3 protein: CAWSVPTALSSYNSPLHF. The CDR3 nucleotides are TGTGCCTGGAGTGTACCGACAGCCCTAAGCTCCTATAATTCACCCCTCCACTTT.